This T cell receptor (beta chain) was identified in a study of cytomegalovirus exposure and HLA in healthy donors. This CDR3 has 15 residues. The V end was cut by 4 bases, the J end by 5 bases, with 16 bases between. Germline values: CDR1 SGHRS, CDR2 YFSETQ. A word on this clone: The antigen is undetermined.

Study observations and caveats: In vitro data verified three CMV-associated chains as specific for CMV antigens.

13 Jbeta primers and 60 Vbeta primers were used for the PCR. Assay: immunoSEQ multiplex PCR; the TCRdb copy retains only in-frame clones and omits some. The table shows 160,000 or so clones, with about three quarters occurring only once. The TCR was taken from a man in his forties in good health and CMV-seropositive. Sequencing input: PBMCs. This chain links TRBV5-1 with TRBJ1-5; D remains ambiguous. The CDR3 DNA reads TGCGCCAGCAGCCGGGAGGGAAGCGCGTATCAGCCCCAGCATTTT. Amino acids: CASSREGSAYQPQHF.